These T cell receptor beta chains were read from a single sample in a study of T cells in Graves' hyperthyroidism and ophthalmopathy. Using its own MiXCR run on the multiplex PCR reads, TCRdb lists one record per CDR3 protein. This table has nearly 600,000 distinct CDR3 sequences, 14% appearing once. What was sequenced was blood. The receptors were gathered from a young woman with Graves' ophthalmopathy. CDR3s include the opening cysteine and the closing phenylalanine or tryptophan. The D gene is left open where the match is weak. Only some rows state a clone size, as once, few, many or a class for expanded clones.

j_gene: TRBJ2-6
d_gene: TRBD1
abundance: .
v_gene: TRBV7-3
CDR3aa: CASSPGQGYPSGANVLTF
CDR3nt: TGTGCCAGCAGCCCAGGACAGGGGTACCCTTCTGGGGCCAACGTCCTGACTTTC

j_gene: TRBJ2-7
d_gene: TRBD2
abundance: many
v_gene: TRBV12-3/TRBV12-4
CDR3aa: CASSPRTSGPYEQYF
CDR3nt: TGTGCCAGCAGTCCAAGGACTAGCGGGCCCTACGAGCAGTACTTC

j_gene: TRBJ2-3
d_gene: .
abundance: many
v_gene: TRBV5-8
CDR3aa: CASSLDGSTDTQYF
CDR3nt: TGTGCCAGCAGCTTGGACGGTAGCACAGATACGCAGTATTTT

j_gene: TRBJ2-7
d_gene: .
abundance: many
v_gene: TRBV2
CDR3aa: CASSASTGAYEQYF
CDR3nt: TGTGCCAGCAGTGCTTCGACAGGAGCCTACGAGCAGTACTTC

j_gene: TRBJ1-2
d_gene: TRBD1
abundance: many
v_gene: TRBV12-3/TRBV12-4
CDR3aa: CASSEGQGAFNYGYTF
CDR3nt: TGTGCCAGCAGCGAGGGACAGGGGGCTTTTAACTATGGCTACACCTTC

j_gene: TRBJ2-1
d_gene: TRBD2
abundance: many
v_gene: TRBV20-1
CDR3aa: CSARDRTSGRAGEQFF
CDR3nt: TGCAGTGCTAGAGATCGGACTAGCGGGAGAGCGGGTGAGCAGTTCTTC

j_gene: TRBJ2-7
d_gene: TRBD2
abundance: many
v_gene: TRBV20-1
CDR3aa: CSARAWTSLYEQYF
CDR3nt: TGCAGTGCTAGAGCCTGGACTAGTCTCTACGAGCAGTACTTC

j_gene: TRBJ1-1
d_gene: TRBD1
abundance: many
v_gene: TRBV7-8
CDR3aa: CASSPGQYTEAFF
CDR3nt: TGTGCCAGCAGCCCGGGACAGTACACTGAAGCTTTCTTT

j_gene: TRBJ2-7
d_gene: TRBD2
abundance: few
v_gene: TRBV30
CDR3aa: CAWSGLAGPVYEQYF
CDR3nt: TGTGCCTGGAGTGGACTAGCGGGACCGGTCTACGAGCAGTACTTC

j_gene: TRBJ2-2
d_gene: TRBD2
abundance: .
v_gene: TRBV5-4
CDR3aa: CASSFLEGLVSGELFF
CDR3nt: TGTGCCAGCAGCTTCCTCGAGGGACTAGTGTCCGGGGAGCTGTTTTTT

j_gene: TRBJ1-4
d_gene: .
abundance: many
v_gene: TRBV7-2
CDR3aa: CASSLLPPGTTNEKLFF
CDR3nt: TGTGCCAGCAGCTTACTTCCCCCAGGAACAACTAATGAAAAACTGTTTTTT

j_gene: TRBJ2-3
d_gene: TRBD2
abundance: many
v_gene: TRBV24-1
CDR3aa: CATSGWTSGRSTDTQYF
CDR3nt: TGTGCCACCAGTGGTTGGACTAGCGGGAGAAGCACAGATACGCAGTATTTT

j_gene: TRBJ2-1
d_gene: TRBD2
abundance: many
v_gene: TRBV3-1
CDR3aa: CASSRSSGRYNEQFF
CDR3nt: TGTGCCAGCAGCCGATCTAGCGGGAGATACAATGAGCAGTTCTTC

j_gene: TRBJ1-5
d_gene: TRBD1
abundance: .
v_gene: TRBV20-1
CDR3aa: CSAWDREYSNQPQHF
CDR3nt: TGCAGTGCTTGGGACAGAGAGTATAGCAATCAGCCCCAGCATTTT

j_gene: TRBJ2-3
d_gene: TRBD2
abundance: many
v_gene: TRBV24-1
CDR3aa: CATSDHGLAGAADTQYF
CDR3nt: TGTGCCACCAGTGACCACGGACTAGCGGGAGCGGCAGATACGCAGTATTTT

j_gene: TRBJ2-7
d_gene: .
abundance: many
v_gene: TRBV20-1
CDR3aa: CSAQTDTYEQYF
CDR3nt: TGCAGTGCTCAAACTGATACCTACGAGCAGTACTTC

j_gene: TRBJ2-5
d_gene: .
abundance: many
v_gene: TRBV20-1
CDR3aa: CSARGPGGGTGGETQYF
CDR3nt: TGCAGTGCTAGAGGGCCCGGTGGCGGGACCGGTGGAGAGACCCAGTACTTC

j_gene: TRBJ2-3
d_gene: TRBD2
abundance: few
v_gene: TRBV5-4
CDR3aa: CASSLGLAASDTQYF
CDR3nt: TGTGCCAGCAGCTTGGGGCTAGCGGCGAGCGATACGCAGTATTTT

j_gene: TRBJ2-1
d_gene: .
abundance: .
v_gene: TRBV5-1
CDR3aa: CASSESSFGAYNEQFF
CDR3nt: TGCGCCAGCAGCGAATCGAGCTTCGGGGCTTACAATGAGCAGTTCTTC

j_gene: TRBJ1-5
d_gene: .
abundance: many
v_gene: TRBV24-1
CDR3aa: CATSYWAVVNQPQHF
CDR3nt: TGTGCCACCAGTTATTGGGCCGTCGTGAATCAGCCCCAGCATTTT

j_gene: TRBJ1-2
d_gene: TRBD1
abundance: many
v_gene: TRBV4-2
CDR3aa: CASTSVRDSGYGYTF
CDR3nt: TGTGCCAGCACCTCCGTTCGGGACAGTGGCTATGGCTACACCTTC

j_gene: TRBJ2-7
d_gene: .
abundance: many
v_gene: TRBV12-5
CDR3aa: CASGLGTYEQYF
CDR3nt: TGTGCTAGTGGTTTGGGAACCTACGAGCAGTACTTC

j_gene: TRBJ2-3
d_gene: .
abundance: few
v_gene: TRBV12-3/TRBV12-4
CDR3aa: CASSLDSGDAQYF
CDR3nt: TGTGCCAGCAGTTTAGACAGTGGCGATGCGCAGTATTTT

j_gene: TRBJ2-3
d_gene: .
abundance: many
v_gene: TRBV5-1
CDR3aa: CASSLDGGNTDTQYF
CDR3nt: TGCGCCAGCAGCTTGGATGGGGGAAACACAGATACGCAGTATTTT

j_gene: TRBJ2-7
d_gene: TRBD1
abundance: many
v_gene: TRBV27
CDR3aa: CASSLSWGETGDREQYF
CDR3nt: TGTGCCAGCAGTTTATCGTGGGGAGAGACAGGGGATCGGGAGCAGTACTTC

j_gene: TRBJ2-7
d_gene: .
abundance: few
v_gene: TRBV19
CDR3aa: CASSIGRVGSYEQYF
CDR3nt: TGTGCCAGTAGTATAGGCAGGGTAGGGTCCTACGAGCAGTACTTC

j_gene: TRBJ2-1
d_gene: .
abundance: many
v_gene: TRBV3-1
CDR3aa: CATSGVDPYNEQFF
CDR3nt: TGTGCCACCAGTGGGGTAGACCCATACAATGAGCAGTTCTTC

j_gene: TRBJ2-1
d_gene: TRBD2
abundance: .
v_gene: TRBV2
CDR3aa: CASGTSGNISEQFF
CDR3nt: TGTGCCAGCGGGACTAGCGGGAATATTAGTGAGCAGTTCTTC

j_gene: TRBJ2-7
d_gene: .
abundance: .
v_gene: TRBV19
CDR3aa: CASSDLDSLYEQYF
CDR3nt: TGTGCCAGTTCCGACCTGGACTCCCTCTACGAGCAGTACTTC

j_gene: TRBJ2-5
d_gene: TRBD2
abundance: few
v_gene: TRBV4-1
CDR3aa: CASSLTGTSGEETQYF
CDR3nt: TGCGCCAGCAGCTTGACCGGGACTAGCGGTGAAGAGACCCAGTACTTC

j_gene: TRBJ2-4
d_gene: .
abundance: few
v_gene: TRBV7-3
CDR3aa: CASSLKVPEPETYKNIQYF
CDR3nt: TGTGCCAGCAGCTTAAAAGTTCCGGAACCAGAAACTTACAAAAACATTCAGTACTTC

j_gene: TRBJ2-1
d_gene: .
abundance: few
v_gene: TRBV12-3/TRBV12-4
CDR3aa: CASSFPVLFAFNEQFF
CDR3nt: TGTGCCAGCAGTTTCCCCGTATTGTTTGCGTTCAATGAGCAGTTCTTC

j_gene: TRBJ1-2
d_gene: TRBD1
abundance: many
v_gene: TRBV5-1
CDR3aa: CASSSGDRVLSGYTF
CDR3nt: TGCGCCAGCAGCTCGGGCGACAGGGTCCTTAGTGGCTACACCTTC

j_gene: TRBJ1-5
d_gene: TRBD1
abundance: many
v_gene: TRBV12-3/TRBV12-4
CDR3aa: CASSPFGQGVDQPQHF
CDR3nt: TGTGCCAGCAGCCCCTTCGGACAGGGTGTGGATCAGCCCCAGCATTTT

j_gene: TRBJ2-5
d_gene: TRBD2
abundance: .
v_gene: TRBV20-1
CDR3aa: CSASGTSGIKETQYF
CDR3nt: TGCAGTGCTAGTGGGACTAGCGGGATTAAAGAGACCCAGTACTTC

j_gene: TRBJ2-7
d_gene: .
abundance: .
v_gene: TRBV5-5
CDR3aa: CASSLASNEQYF
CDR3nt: TGTGCCAGCAGCTTGGCCTCCAACGAGCAGTACTTC

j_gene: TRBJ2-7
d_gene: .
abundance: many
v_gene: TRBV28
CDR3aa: CASSSGHSSSYEQYF
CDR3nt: TGTGCCAGCAGTTCGGGTCACTCTAGCTCCTACGAGCAGTACTTC

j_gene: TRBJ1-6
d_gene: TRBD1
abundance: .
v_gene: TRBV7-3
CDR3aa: CASRRTGQGNSPLHF
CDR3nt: TGTGCCAGCAGGAGGACGGGACAGGGGAATTCACCCCTCCACTTT

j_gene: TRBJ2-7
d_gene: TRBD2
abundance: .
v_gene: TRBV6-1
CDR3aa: CASSFVSRTSGVQFPPYEQYF
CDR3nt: TGTGCCAGCAGTTTCGTTTCCAGGACTAGCGGGGTTCAGTTCCCTCCCTACGAGCAGTACTTC

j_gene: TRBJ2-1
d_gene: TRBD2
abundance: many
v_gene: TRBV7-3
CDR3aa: CASTLGAGSYNEQFF
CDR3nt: TGTGCCAGCACCCTGGGAGCGGGGTCCTACAATGAGCAGTTCTTC

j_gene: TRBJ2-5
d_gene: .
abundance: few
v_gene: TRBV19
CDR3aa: CAASRRGQVQETQYF
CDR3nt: TGTGCCGCCAGTAGAAGAGGGCAGGTTCAAGAGACCCAGTACTTC

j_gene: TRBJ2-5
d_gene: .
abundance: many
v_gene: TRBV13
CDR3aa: CASSLGPETQYF
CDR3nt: TGTGCCAGCAGCTTAGGTCCAGAGACCCAGTACTTC

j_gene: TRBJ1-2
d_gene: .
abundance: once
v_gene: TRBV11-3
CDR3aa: CASNPNLGSYGYTF
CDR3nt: TGTGCCAGCAACCCTAATTTGGGAAGCTATGGCTACACCTTC